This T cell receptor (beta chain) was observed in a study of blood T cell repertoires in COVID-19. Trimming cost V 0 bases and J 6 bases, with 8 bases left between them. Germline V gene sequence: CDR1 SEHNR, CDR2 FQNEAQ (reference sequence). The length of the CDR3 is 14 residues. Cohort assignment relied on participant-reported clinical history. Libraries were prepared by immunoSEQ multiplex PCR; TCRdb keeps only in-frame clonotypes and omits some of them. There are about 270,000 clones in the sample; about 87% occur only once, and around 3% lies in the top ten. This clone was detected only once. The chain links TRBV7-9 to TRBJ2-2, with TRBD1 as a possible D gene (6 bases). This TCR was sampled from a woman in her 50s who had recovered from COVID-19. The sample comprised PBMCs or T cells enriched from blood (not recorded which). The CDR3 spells CASSLAGQPGELFF. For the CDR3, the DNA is TGTGCCAGCAGCTTAGCCGGACAGCCCGGGGAGCTGTTTTTT.